This TCR beta chain was captured by sequencing in a study of blood T cell repertoires in COVID-19. J lost 4 bases, V lost 6 bases, and 5 bases had no gene match. Looked up from germline, CDR1 is SNHLY and CDR2 is FYNNEI. The CDR3 is made up of 14 amino acids. The data were produced by immunoSEQ multiplex PCR, yet TCRdb's version contains in-frame clones alone and is incomplete. The sample has about 210,000 clones; less than 90% are singletons. This clonotype was sampled from a woman in her 70s with acute or convalescent COVID-19. Sequenced material: peripheral blood. V gene TRBV2 combines with J gene TRBJ1-4, with TRBD1 matching over 7 bases. Written as DNA, the CDR3 is TGTGCCAGCAGCCGGACAGGCTTTAATGAAAAACTGTTTTTT. This codes for CASSRTGFNEKLFF.